The TCR beta chain described here comes from a study of cytomegalovirus exposure and HLA in healthy donors. Across the whole study: Drawn from HLA-typed donors, approximately 86 million unique TCRs were held in an early data release. Whole-study results and caveats: In all likelihood, a cluster of highly shared sequence variants was a sequencing artifact. CMV serostatus was the only immune exposure information that was available.

A remark on this clone: Its antigen is currently unknown.

The PCR had 60 Vbeta and 13 Jbeta primers. Clones were sequenced by immunoSEQ multiplex PCR, and TCRdb holds only the in-frame ones, with some missing. The sample holds approximately 69,000 clones, about 70% seen once. The V segment lost 0 bases and the J segment 5 bases; nucleotides outside the gene matches: 4. CDR1 SGHRS and CDR2 YFSETQ come from the germline V gene. The CDR3 is made up of 14 amino acids. This sequence joins TRBV5-1 and TRBJ2-7, with 8 bases fitting TRBD2. Sequencing was done on a sample of PBMCs. The source of this sequence is a woman in her thirties in good health and CMV-seropositive. The CDR3 loop is CASSLELAGHEQYF. The CDR3, as DNA: TGCGCCAGCAGCTTGGAGCTAGCGGGCCACGAGCAGTACTTC.